Below, 23 T cell receptor beta chains from the same sample are listed, as sequenced in a study of blood T cells in healthy people across ages. Then a second PCR, running roughly 7 to 12 cycles, was carried out with a sample-barcoded 5' primer and a J-beta primer mix. TCRdb passed the 5' RACE reads through MiXCR, listing each CDR3 protein once. The data show 800,000 to 1,300,000 distinct CDR3 sequences, approximately 25% seen once. The data also belong to a second study, concerning T cells of mothers and their children.

Sequencing was performed on blood. These receptors were collected from a girl aged 2-10 years in good health.

V and J are TRBV10-3 and TRBJ2-5, with no clear D. The DNA matches TRBJ2-1 better at its end, which makes the J call doubtful. Germline V gene lookup returns CDR1 ENHRY and CDR2 SYGVKD. There are 13 residues in the CDR3. The CDR3 nucleotides are TGTGCCATCAGTGATGCTAGTCGGGATGAGCAGTTCTTC. Translating gives CAISDASRDEQFF.

The rearrangement links TRBV6-6 to TRBJ2-5; D possibly corresponds to TRBD2 (6 bases). Trimming stripped 5 bases from V and 10 bases from J, with 26 bases between. This CDR3 is built from 16 residues. Germline V gives CDR1 MNHNY, CDR2 SVGAGI (reference sequence). The CDR3 here is CASSPPKHGWGVDQYF. In nucleotides, the CDR3 is TGTGCCAGCAGTCCGCCGAAGCACGGATGGGGGGTAGACCAGTACTTC.

This clonotype was found a few times. The J gene is TRBJ2-1, the V gene TRBV27; perhaps TRBD2 as D (5 bases). TRBJ2-5 matches the DNA end more closely, so the J call is doubtful. Germline V gene lookup returns CDR1 MNHEY and CDR2 SMNVEV (reference sequence). The CDR3 covers 16 residues. CDR3 in amino acids: CASSFTGPRTGETQYF. In nucleotides, the CDR3 is TGTGCCAGCAGTTTCACCGGGCCAAGAACGGGGGAGACCCAGTACTTC.

The chain uses TRBV7-8 and TRBJ2-1; D is perhaps TRBD1 (6 bases). The length of the CDR3 is 17 residues. The V gene's germline CDR1 is SGHVS and CDR2 FQNEAQ. Trimming left V 4 bases short and J 2 bases short, with 18 bases between. The CDR3 nucleotides read TGTGCCAGCAGCTCTACAGTGGTGACAGGAGCCTACAATGAGCAGTTCTTC. It codes for CASSSTVVTGAYNEQFF.

This sequence joins TRBV29-1 and TRBJ2-7; weak D call: TRBD1 (6 bases). This CDR3 spans 15 amino acids. V lost 1 base and J 2 bases, leaving 15 bases between the germline ends. The germline V gene encodes CDR1 SQVTM and CDR2 ANQGSEA. The CDR3 loop reads CSVEVGTGSTYEQYF. The CDR3, as DNA: TGCAGCGTTGAAGTCGGCACAGGGTCCACCTACGAGCAGTACTTC.

The rearrangement links TRBV29-1 to TRBJ2-3, with 8 bases aligning to TRBD2. CDR3 size: 18 residues. The V and J ends lost 4 bases and 1 base, in that order; junction bases with no gene match: 16. Germline assignment: CDR1 SQVTM and CDR2 ANQGSEA. The CDR3 protein is CSVGEISGSSIGTDTQYF. The CDR3 DNA is TGCAGCGTTGGGGAAATAAGCGGGAGTTCCATAGGCACAGATACGCAGTATTTT.

The CDR3 nucleotides read TGCGCCAGCAGCCAAGTTAGACTAGCGGAAGAGACCCAGTACTTC. This gives the protein CASSQVRLAEETQYF. The rearrangement links TRBV4-3 to TRBJ2-5, with 9 bases matching TRBD2. V gave up 1 base and J gave up 3 bases; unmatched junction bases: 3. The CDR3 is 15 residues long. From germline, CDR1 is LGHNA and CDR2 YSLEER.

The chain employs TRBV27 and TRBJ1-1; D might be TRBD1 (5 bases). This CDR3 spans 14 amino acids. Germline V gene data show CDR1 as MNHEY and CDR2 as SMNVEV (reference sequence). Trimming pared 2 bases from V and 4 bases from J, leaving 11 bases between. In DNA, the CDR3 is TGTGCCAGCAGTTTAGACGGGGGAGGCACTGAAGCTTTCTTT. Translating it yields CASSLDGGGTEAFF.

The chain joins TRBV5-1 to TRBJ1-1, with a weak D call TRBD1 (5 bases). This CDR3 contains 13 residues. CDR1 and CDR2 from the germline V gene are SGHRS and YFSETQ. V lost 2 bases to trimming and J lost 6 bases, with 11 bases between them. Written as DNA, the CDR3 is TGCGCCAGCAGCTTCGGGGCCGGTTCTGAAGCTTTCTTT. Amino acids: CASSFGAGSEAFF.

The chain carries TRBV24-1 and TRBJ2-1; 10 nucleotides match TRBD1. The CDR3 covers 16 residues. From germline, CDR1 is KGHDR and CDR2 SFDVKD. The J segment lost 10 bases and the V segment lost 4 bases, leaving 12 bases of the junction unmatched. The CDR3 reads CATSEYWDRGYGEQFF. The CDR3 coding sequence is TGTGCCACCAGTGAATACTGGGACAGGGGTTACGGGGAGCAGTTCTTC.

The chain joins TRBV4-1 to TRBJ2-2; possibly TRBD2 for D (7 bases). V dropped 4 bases and J dropped 7 bases, with 16 bases sitting between them. The CDR3 sequence is 15 residues long. CDR1 MGHRA and CDR2 YSYEKL come from the germline V gene. The CDR3 region has the DNA TGCGCCAGCAGCCGGGGGGCGGGAGTGGTCGGGGAGCTGTTTTTT. Translation: CASSRGAGVVGELFF.

The chain is built from TRBV11-2 and TRBJ2-5; D gene unclear. Judging by the DNA end, TRBJ2-7 fits better; the J call may be wrong. Germline CDR1 reads SGHAT; CDR2 reads FQNNGV. The CDR3 is made up of 17 amino acids. The CDR3 nucleotides read TGTGCCAGCAGCTTAGATACGGCAGCCCTAAGCTCCTACGAGCAGTACTTC. The encoded protein is CASSLDTAALSSYEQYF.

The chain employs TRBV29-1 and TRBJ2-5; the D gene is possibly TRBD2 (5 bases). This CDR3 comprises 12 residues. The V and J ends lost 3 bases and 1 base respectively, with 6 bases between them. CDR1 and CDR2 from the germline V gene are SQVTM and ANQGSEA. In DNA form, the CDR3 reads TGCAGCGTTGATGCGGGCCAAGAGACCCAGTACTTC. Its protein product is CSVDAGQETQYF.

The chain uses TRBV7-9 and TRBJ1-2; tentative D call: TRBD1 (5 bases). The V end lost 11 bases, the J end lost 3 bases, and 22 bases lay between the germline ends. The CDR3 sequence is 15 residues long. Germline CDR1 reads SEHNR; CDR2 reads FQNEAQ (reference sequence). CDR3 bases: TGTGCCCTCTCCGTGGGGACGGGAATTGACTATGGCTACACCTTC. Protein sequence: CALSVGTGIDYGYTF.

The J gene is TRBJ1-2, the V gene TRBV5-6, with TRBD1 as a possible D gene (6 bases). The germline V gene has CDR1 SGHDT and CDR2 YYEEEE. V shed 4 bases and J shed 8 bases, with 18 bases lying between them. There are 14 residues in the CDR3. DNA for the CDR3: TGTGCCAGCAGCCAAGACAGGAGCTCCCTAGGCTACACCTTC. This translates into CASSQDRSSLGYTF.

There are a few counts of this clonotype. At one boundary the junction diverges from the germline segment, which might be a read error. The chain uses TRBV10-3 and TRBJ2-5, with D maybe TRBD1 (6 bases). Germline V gives CDR1 ENHRY, CDR2 SYGVKD. The CDR3 length is 14 residues. DNA of the CDR3: TGTGCCATCAGTGATAGGGGGTACTACAATGAGCAGTCCTTC. Translated, it gives CAISDRGYYNEQSF.

The chain uses TRBV4-2 and TRBJ2-7; tentatively, D is TRBD1 (5 bases). V was clipped by 5 bases and J by 3 bases, with 17 bases between them. CDR1 is LGHNA and CDR2 is YNFKEQ in the germline V gene. This CDR3 contains 15 residues. The CDR3 loop reads CASSESSPGNYEQYF. In DNA form, the CDR3 reads TGTGCCAGCAGCGAGAGCAGCCCAGGGAACTACGAGCAGTACTTC.

The J gene is TRBJ2-4, the V gene TRBV2, with D unresolved. Germline assignment: CDR1 SNHLY and CDR2 FYNNEI. The ends were cut back, 5 bases at V and 4 bases at J, with 9 bases in the middle. The CDR3 has 13 amino acids. CDR3 sequence: CASSSVLKNIQYF. DNA for the CDR3: TGTGCCAGCAGTTCGGTGCTAAAAAACATTCAGTACTTC.

The rearrangement joins TRBV11-3 to TRBJ2-1; maybe TRBD2 (5 bases). This CDR3 has 15 residues. CDR1 SGHNT and CDR2 YENEEA come from the germline V gene. The V and J ends lost 5 bases and 0 bases respectively, with 11 bases between them. The CDR3 nucleotides are TGTGCCAGCAGCCCCCGACTAAACTCCTACAATGAGCAGTTCTTC. Its protein product is CASSPRLNSYNEQFF.

This chain connects TRBV2 to TRBJ2-5, with D possibly matching TRBD2 (6 bases). TRBJ2-7 explains the end of the DNA better; the J call may be wrong. In germline, CDR1 is SNHLY, CDR2 FYNNEI. The CDR3 has 11 residues. CDR3 protein: CASRRRDEQYF. The DNA of the CDR3 is TGTGCCAGCAGGAGGAGGGACGAGCAGTACTTC.

J is TRBJ2-1 and V is TRBV12-3 or TRBV12-4; D call uncertain. Trimming shortened V by 7 bases and J by 1 base, and 8 bases separated the two germline ends. This CDR3 is built from 13 residues. The CDR3 sequence: CASKELSYNEQFF. The CDR3 nucleotides read TGTGCCAGCAAGGAGCTTTCCTACAATGAGCAGTTCTTC.

The V call is TRBV12-3 or TRBV12-4, the J call TRBJ2-3; 9 bases align to TRBD1. The CDR3 has 13 residues. The V gene end was trimmed by 9 bases and the J gene end by 2 bases; junction bases not matched to a gene: 3. This CDR3 is CASGDRATDTQYF. For the CDR3, the DNA is TGTGCCAGTGGGGACAGGGCCACAGATACGCAGTATTTT.

The V gene is TRBV4-3, the J gene TRBJ2-3; D is possibly TRBD2 (5 bases). This CDR3 is 17 amino acids long. The V end lost 1 base, the J end lost 3 bases, and 17 bases lay between the germline ends. Germline V gene data show CDR1 as LGHNA and CDR2 as YSLEER. The CDR3 is CASSQGGLGSKTDTQYF. CDR3 nucleotides: TGCGCCAGCAGCCAAGGAGGCCTGGGGAGCAAAACAGATACGCAGTATTTT.